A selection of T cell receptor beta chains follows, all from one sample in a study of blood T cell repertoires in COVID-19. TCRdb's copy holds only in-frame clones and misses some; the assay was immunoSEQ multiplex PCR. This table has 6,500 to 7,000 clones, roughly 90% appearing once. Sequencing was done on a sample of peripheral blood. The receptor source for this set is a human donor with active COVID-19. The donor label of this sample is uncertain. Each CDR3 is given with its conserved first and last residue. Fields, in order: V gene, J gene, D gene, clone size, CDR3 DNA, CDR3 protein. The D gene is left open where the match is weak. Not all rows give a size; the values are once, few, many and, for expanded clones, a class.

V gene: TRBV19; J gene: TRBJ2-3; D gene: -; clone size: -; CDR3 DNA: TGTGCCAGTAGATCGGGGAGCTTACTAGATACGCAGTATTTT; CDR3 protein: CASRSGSLLDTQYF
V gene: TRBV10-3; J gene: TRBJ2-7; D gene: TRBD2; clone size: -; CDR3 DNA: TGTGCCATCAGTGAGTTGGGGCGGGAGAACAGATACGAGCAGTACTTC; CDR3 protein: CAISELGRENRYEQYF
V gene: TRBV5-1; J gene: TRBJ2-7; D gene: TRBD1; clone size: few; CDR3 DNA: TGCGCCAGCAGCCCCCAGACAGGGGGCCTCGGAGAAGAGCAGTACTTC; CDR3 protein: CASSPQTGGLGEEQYF
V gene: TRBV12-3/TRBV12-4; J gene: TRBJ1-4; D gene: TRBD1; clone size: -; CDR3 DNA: TGTGCCAGCAGGGACAGGGTTAATGAAAAACTGTTTTTT; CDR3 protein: CASRDRVNEKLFF
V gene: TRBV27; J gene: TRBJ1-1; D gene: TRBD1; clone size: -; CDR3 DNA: TGTGCCAGCAGTCTTACTTTGGGACAGAGGAACACTGAAGCTTTCTTT; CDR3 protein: CASSLTLGQRNTEAFF
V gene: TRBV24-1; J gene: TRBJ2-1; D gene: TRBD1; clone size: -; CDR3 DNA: TGTGCCACCAGTGGACAGGGAATCCGCCAGTTCTTC; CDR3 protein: CATSGQGIRQFF
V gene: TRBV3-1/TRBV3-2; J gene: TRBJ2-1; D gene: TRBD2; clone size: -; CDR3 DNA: TGTGCCAGCAGCCAAGATGGGACTAGCGGGGGCATCTCCTACAATGAGCAGTTCTTC; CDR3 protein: CASSQDGTSGGISYNEQFF
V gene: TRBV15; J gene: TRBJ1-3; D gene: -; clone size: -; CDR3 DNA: TGTGCCACCAGTCCGACAGTCTCTGGAAACACCATATATTTT; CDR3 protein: CATSPTVSGNTIYF
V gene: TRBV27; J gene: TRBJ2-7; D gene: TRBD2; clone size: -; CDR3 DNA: TGTGCCAGCAGCATGACTAGCTCTTATTCATACGAGCAGTACTTC; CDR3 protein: CASSMTSSYSYEQYF
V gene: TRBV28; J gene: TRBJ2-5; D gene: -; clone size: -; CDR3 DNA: TGTGCCACCAGGGAGGTTCGGGAGACCCAGTACTTC; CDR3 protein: CATREVRETQYF
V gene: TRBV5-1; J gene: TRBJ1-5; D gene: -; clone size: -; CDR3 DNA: TGCGCCAGCAGCTTGGCCGGGGGCAATCAGCCCCAGCATTTT; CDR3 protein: CASSLAGGNQPQHF
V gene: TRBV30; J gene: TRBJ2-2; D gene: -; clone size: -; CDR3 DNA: TGTGCCTGGAGTGTAAGGAGGACCGGGGAGCTGTTTTTT; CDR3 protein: CAWSVRRTGELFF
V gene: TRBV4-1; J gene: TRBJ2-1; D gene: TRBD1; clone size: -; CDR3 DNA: TGCGCCAGCAGCCCCCAGGGACAGGGAACCTACAATGAGCAGTTCTTC; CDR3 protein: CASSPQGQGTYNEQFF
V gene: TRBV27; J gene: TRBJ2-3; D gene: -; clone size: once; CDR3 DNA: TGTGCCAGCAGCACCCTCGAGGGATGGAGGGCAGGTACGCAGTATTTT; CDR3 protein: CASSTLEGWRAGTQYF
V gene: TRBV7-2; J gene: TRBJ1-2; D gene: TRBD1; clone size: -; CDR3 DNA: TGTGCCAGCAGCTGGGGACAGGGGAACTATGGCTACACCTTC; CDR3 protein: CASSWGQGNYGYTF
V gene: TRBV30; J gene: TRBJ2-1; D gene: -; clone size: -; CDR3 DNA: TGTGCCTGGAGTGGACAGGTGAACAATGAGCAGTTCTTC; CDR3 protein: CAWSGQVNNEQFF
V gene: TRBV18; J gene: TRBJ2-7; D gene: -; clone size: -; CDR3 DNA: TGTGCCAGCTCACCAAACGCCGGGGGTGGTTACGAGCAGTACTTC; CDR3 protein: CASSPNAGGGYEQYF
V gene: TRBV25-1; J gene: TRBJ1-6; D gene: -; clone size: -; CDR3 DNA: TGTGCCAGCAGTGAATATAAACCGAGCTCCTATAATTCACCCCTCCACTTT; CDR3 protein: CASSEYKPSSYNSPLHF
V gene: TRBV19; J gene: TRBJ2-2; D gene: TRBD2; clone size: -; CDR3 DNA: TGTGCCAGTAGTACAGCGGGAGCGAACACCGGGGAGCTGTTTTTT; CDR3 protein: CASSTAGANTGELFF
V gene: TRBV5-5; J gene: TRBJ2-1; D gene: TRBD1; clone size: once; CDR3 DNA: TGTGCCAGCAGGGGACAGGGGGCGAGTGATGAGCAGTTCTTC; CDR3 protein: CASRGQGASDEQFF
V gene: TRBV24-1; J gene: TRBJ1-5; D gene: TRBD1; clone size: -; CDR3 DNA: TGTGCCACCAGTGCCACAGGGGCTATGGGCAATCAGCCCCAGCATTTT; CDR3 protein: CATSATGAMGNQPQHF
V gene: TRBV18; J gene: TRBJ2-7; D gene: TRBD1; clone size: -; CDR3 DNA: TGTGCCAGCTCACGCGGGACAGGGCCCTACGAGCAGTACTTC; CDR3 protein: CASSRGTGPYEQYF
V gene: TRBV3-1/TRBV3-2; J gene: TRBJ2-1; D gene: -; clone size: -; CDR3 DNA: TGTGCCAGCAGCCAAGTTCTGACTTCCAGCTCCTACAATGAGCAGTTCTTC; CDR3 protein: CASSQVLTSSSYNEQFF